The 12 T cell receptor beta chains below all came from one sample that was sequenced in a study of blood T cell repertoires in COVID-19. Sequenced by immunoSEQ multiplex PCR; TCRdb stores in-frame clones only, minus some. The repertoire consists of hundreds of thousands of clones, with approximately 86% occurring once and the leading ten covering about an eighth. The source material was peripheral blood. The source of these receptors is a woman between 65 and 79 years old with COVID-19, enrolled during active disease.

The chain links TRBV18 to TRBJ2-2; 7 bases agree with TRBD1. The CDR3 covers 14 residues. V was clipped by 4 bases and J by 4 bases; unmatched bases: 3. Germline V gene sequence: CDR1 KGHSH, CDR2 LQKENI. CDR3 nucleotide sequence: TGTGCCAGCTCACTGGGACAGACCACCGGGGAGCTGTTTTTT. Its protein product is CASSLGQTTGELFF.

The CDR3 loop is CASSLLGGYTF. As DNA, the CDR3 is TGTGCCAGCAGTTTGTTGGGCGGCTACACCTTC. This chain connects TRBV12-3 or TRBV12-4 to TRBJ1-2; D not certain. Trimming took off 3 bases at V and 8 bases at J, with 7 bases between the two ends. This CDR3 has 11 amino acids.

The chain combines TRBV5-1 with TRBJ2-1; 8 nucleotides align to TRBD1. Germline trimming cut 4 bases from V and 6 bases from J; bases unmatched to any gene: 12. Germline V gives CDR1 SGHRS, CDR2 YFSETQ. CDR3 length: 16 residues. CDR3 sequence: CASSPETGEVFNEQFF. CDR3 DNA: TGCGCCAGCAGCCCCGAGACAGGGGAGGTCTTCAATGAGCAGTTCTTC.

The chain uses TRBV12-2 and TRBJ2-3; the table names TRBD2, a call not compared with the DNA. TRBV12-2 is a listed pseudogene. The CDR3 is 14 residues long. This CDR3 reads CASRLPPGGDTQYF. CDR3 bases: TGTGCAAGTCGCTTACCTCCGGGGGGGGATACGCAGTATTTT.

This sequence joins TRBV5-4 and TRBJ2-7; possibly TRBD1 for D (5 bases). Trimming shortened V by 1 base and J by 1 base, and 12 bases separated the two germline ends. The CDR3 runs to 15 residues. Germline-derived CDR1 and CDR2 are SGHNT and YYREEE (reference sequence). CDR3 DNA: TGTGCCAGCAGCTTGAAATGGGGCGCATCCTACGAGCAGTACTTC. Its translation: CASSLKWGASYEQYF.

By share of the sample, this clone is medium-sized (0.01 to 0.1%). The chain combines TRBV3-1 (or the pseudogene TRBV3-2) with TRBJ1-6; no firm D call. The CDR3 length is 16 residues. The germline CDR1 and CDR2 sequences are LGHDT and YNNKEL (reference sequence). V lost 0 bases to trimming and J lost 4 bases, with 10 bases between them. DNA for the CDR3: TGTGCCAGCAGCCAAGATTTAGACTGGTATAATTCACCCCTCCACTTT. It translates to CASSQDLDWYNSPLHF.

The chain links TRBV7-2 to TRBJ1-1, with 7 bases that match TRBD1. This CDR3 spans 14 amino acids. Germline V gives CDR1 SGHTA, CDR2 FQGNSA. V shed 0 bases, J shed 5 bases, and the junction held 3 bases outside the gene matches. CDR3 in amino acids: CASSLAAGGTEAFF. In nucleotides, the CDR3 is TGTGCCAGCAGCTTAGCGGCAGGGGGGACTGAAGCTTTCTTT.

The chain is built from TRBV5-5 and TRBJ2-2, with D perhaps matching TRBD2 (5 bases). The length of the CDR3 is 15 residues. Trimming cost V 0 bases and J 1 base, with 7 bases left between them. CDR1 SGHKS and CDR2 YYEKEE come from the germline V gene (reference sequence). CDR3 in DNA: TGTGCCAGCAGCTTGGCGACTAAGAACACCGGGGAGCTGTTTTTT. This sequence encodes CASSLATKNTGELFF.

V usage is TRBV7-2 and J usage is TRBJ1-4; D might be TRBD1 (5 bases). The germline V gene has CDR1 SGHTA and CDR2 FQGNSA. V gave up 5 bases and J gave up 7 bases, with 11 bases separating them. The CDR3 is made up of 13 amino acids. The CDR3 reads CASSPREGEKLFF. The CDR3 DNA is TGTGCCAGCAGCCCCAGGGAAGGTGAAAAACTGTTTTTT.

This rearrangement joins TRBV28 to TRBJ2-5, with 8 bases aligning to TRBD1. This CDR3 is 13 amino acids long. CDR1 and CDR2 (germline): MDHEN, SYDVKM. The V gene end was trimmed by 5 bases and the J gene end by 4 bases; junction bases not matched to a gene: 3. The CDR3 DNA sequence: TGTGCCAGCAGTCAGGACAGGGTAGAGACCCAGTACTTC. It is translated as CASSQDRVETQYF. Using reference TRBV28 and TRBJ2-5 for the parts outside the CDR3, the full variable domain is DVKVTQSSRYLVKRTGEKVFLECVQDMDHENMFWYRQDPGLGLRLIYFSYDVKMKEKGDIPEGYSVSREKKERFSLILESASTNQTSMYLCASSQDRVETQYFGPGTRLLVL.

This chain links TRBV5-1 with TRBJ2-3; 12 bases align to TRBD2. CDR1 is SGHRS and CDR2 is YFSETQ in the germline V gene. The CDR3 is 17 amino acids. The ends lost 3 bases at V and 0 bases at J; junction bases unmatched: 5. As DNA, the CDR3 is TGCGCCAGCAGCTCTAGAACTAGCGGGGGGAGCACAGATACGCAGTATTTT. Protein sequence: CASSSRTSGGSTDTQYF.

The chain combines TRBV29-1 with TRBJ1-1; D uncertain. V was pared by 3 bases and J by 7 bases, with 9 bases between. Germline lookup yields CDR1 SQVTM and CDR2 ANQGSEA. This CDR3 has 11 residues. This CDR3 reads CSVEGRSEAFF. CDR3 DNA: TGCAGCGTTGAGGGGAGGAGTGAAGCTTTCTTT.